This T cell receptor (beta chain) was found in a study of CD8 T cells in Susac syndrome. Per the germline V gene, CDR1 is MGHRA and CDR2 is YSYEKL. The ends were cut back, 6 bases at V and 1 base at J, with 12 bases in the middle. The CDR3 has 14 residues. Reverse transcription used about 0.45 to 1 ug RNA and random hexamers. TCRdb ran MiXCR on the immunoSEQ multiplex PCR reads and lists one entry per CDR3 protein. The sample yields 150,000 to 200,000 distinct CDR3 sequences, 85% to 95% seen once. The sample was CD4+ T cells from PBMCs. The sequence was obtained from a human donor with multiple sclerosis. The rearrangement joins TRBV4-1 to TRBJ1-1; weak D call: TRBD1 (6 bases). CDR3 amino acids: CASRPQGKNTEAFF. The CDR3 DNA follows: TGCGCCAGCAGACCGCAGGGGAAGAACACTGAAGCTTTCTTT.